A few counts support the clone carrying this T cell receptor (beta chain). This CDR3 is built from 13 residues. CDR1 and CDR2 from the germline V gene are KGHSH and LQKENI. V was pared by 4 bases and J by 2 bases, with 2 bases of the junction left unmatched. The data were taken from a study of cytomegalovirus exposure and HLA in healthy donors. Primers included in the PCR were 60 Vbeta and 13 Jbeta primers. Clones were sequenced by immunoSEQ multiplex PCR, and TCRdb holds only the in-frame ones, with some missing. The table includes 70,000 to 100,000 clones, roughly 69% detected once. Donors likely had unrecorded immune exposures despite being nominally healthy when sampled.

Sequenced sample: PBMCs. The chain uses TRBV18 and TRBJ2-7; 7 nucleotides align to TRBD1. The TCR sequence derives from a man aged 45-65 years in good health and CMV-seronegative. The chain's CDR3 is CASSLGQPYEQYF. CDR3 nucleotides: TGTGCCAGCTCACTGGGACAGCCCTACGAGCAGTACTTC.